Listed below are T cell receptor beta chains from one sample, sequenced in a study of Tregs in tolerant kidney transplant recipients. TCRdb's table, derived via immunoSEQ multiplex PCR, lists solely in-frame clones and lacks some. Of about 240,000 clones listed, roughly 80% were seen once; the top ten hold roughly 0.67%. Sequencing was carried out using CD4+ T cells from blood. These receptor sequences come from a human donor in good health. Both conserved end residues are part of each CDR3. Each record gives: V gene, CDR3 length, CDR3 protein.

TRBV7-3,12,CASSQRAAKQYF
TRBV30,15,CAWSRGGSSTDTQYF
TRBV5-1,14,CASSPGGAEETQYF
TRBV5-1,16,CASSLAGGAANTEAFF
TRBV7-9,15,CASSPVERGIPGAFF
TRBV6-1,12,CASSPGHTEAFF
TRBV7-2,15,CASSPQREETNEQFF
TRBV6-1,15,CASRPQGATPGGYTF
TRBV5-6,16,CASSLGGPSGIETQYF
TRBV27,18,CASSLSGPRRQFQETQYF
TRBV25-1,14,CASRASWSADTQYF
TRBV15,16,CATSRDRTGGTDTQYF
TRBV9,14,CASSRGGPQETQYF
TRBV2,11,CASSRGREQYF
TRBV6-6,16,CASSKWQGEEGYGYTF
TRBV18,13,CASSRDRGKTQYF
TRBV6-8,18,CASRGPSPDRANTGELFF
TRBV7-9,13,CASSRDFSYGQYF
TRBV7-2,16,CASSLRSGIGNTEAFF
TRBV7-2,18,CASSLRLAGGPGTGELFF
TRBV15,15,CATSRDSRGLGTQYF
TRBV30,13,CAWSKTVNQPQHF
TRBV7-6,14,CASSLGQALGELFF
TRBV18,14,CASSRSSSNQPQHF
TRBV5-1,15,CASSLPAGEGETQYF
TRBV5-1,15,CASSTDGNSQETQYF
TRBV7-2,18,CASSFLPPTGTSGKRQYF
TRBV18,16,CASSPLRATGGHIQYF